This T cell receptor beta chain was obtained from a study of CD8 T cells in ankylosing spondylitis. This clonotype was observed at least ten times. TCRdb ran MiXCR on the 5' RACE reads and lists one entry per CDR3 protein. This repertoire shows about 240,000 distinct CDR3 sequences, 8.6% found once; its top ten account for almost 7%. Germline values: CDR1 SGHRS, CDR2 YFSETQ. J gave up 0 bases and V 4 bases, and 7 bases lay outside the gene matches. The CDR3 loop spans 16 amino acids. The origin of this receptor is a male donor with ankylosing spondylitis or in good health (not recorded which). The rearrangement links TRBV5-1 to TRBJ1-3; 7 nucleotides line up with TRBD1. Source material: blood, either unsorted or a sorted T cell fraction (not recorded which). The CDR3 reads CASSREGANSGNTIYF. The CDR3 DNA reads as TGCGCCAGCAGCAGGGAGGGGGCCAACTCTGGAAACACCATATATTTT.